The 30 T cell receptor beta chains presented below share a single source sample, sequenced in a study of blood T cell repertoires in COVID-19. Generated by immunoSEQ multiplex PCR, the TCRdb table keeps only in-frame clones and is missing some. The data contain over 25,000 clones, approximately 81% of them singletons. Sequencing was carried out using peripheral blood. All receptors come from a man older than 75 with active COVID-19.

J is TRBJ2-7 and V is TRBV4-1; D is uncertain. Germline values: CDR1 MGHRA, CDR2 YSYEKL. V dropped 0 bases and J dropped 0 bases, with 9 bases sitting between them. The CDR3 has 15 residues. The CDR3 reads CASSQDPGNSYEQYF. CDR3 in DNA: TGCGCCAGCAGCCAAGATCCAGGAAACTCCTACGAGCAGTACTTC.

This clone was recorded a few times. The chain is built from TRBV18 and TRBJ2-7, with 8 bases matching TRBD1. V lost 3 bases and J lost 1; bases outside the gene matches: 5. Looked up from germline, CDR1 is KGHSH and CDR2 is LQKENI. The CDR3 contains 15 residues. The CDR3 DNA reads TGTGCCAGCTCACCTGGGACAGGTACGTCCTACGAGCAGTACTTC. This encodes CASSPGTGTSYEQYF.

This clone has just one count. V and J are TRBV19 and TRBJ1-2, with 7 nucleotides matching TRBD1. Trimming cost V 4 bases and J 2 bases; bases outside gene matches: 7. The CDR3 consists of 15 residues. The germline V gene has CDR1 LNHDA and CDR2 SQIVND (reference sequence). CDR3 DNA sequence: TGTGCCAGTAGTACCAGACAGGGTAACAACTATGGCTACACCTTC. Amino acids: CASSTRQGNNYGYTF. The complete variable domain, with remaining parts taken from reference TRBV19 and TRBJ1-2, reads DGGITQSPKYLFRKEGQNVTLSCEQNLNHDAMYWYRQDPGQGLRLIYYSQIVNDFQKGDIAEGYSVSREKKESFPLTVTSAQKNPTAFYLCASSTRQGNNYGYTFGSGTRLTVV.

V and J are TRBV4-1 and TRBJ1-1, with D maybe TRBD1 (6 bases). Germline V gene lookup returns CDR1 MGHRA and CDR2 YSYEKL. V was trimmed by 3 bases and J by 6 bases, leaving 20 bases between them. The CDR3 contains 16 residues. CDR3 sequence (DNA): TGCGCCAGCAGCCAGGAAGAGCGGGGGGCTTACCCTGAAGCTTTCTTT. It yields the protein CASSQEERGAYPEAFF.

The V call is TRBV6-5, the J call TRBJ2-4; D unresolved. This CDR3 has 14 residues. Trimming took 6 bases from V and 0 from J, leaving 9 bases between them. Germline V gene sequence: CDR1 MNHEY, CDR2 SVGAGI. The CDR3 region is CASRTELAKNIQYF. The CDR3 region has the DNA TGTGCCAGCAGAACAGAACTAGCCAAAAACATTCAGTACTTC.

This sequence joins TRBV9 and TRBJ2-2; D possibly corresponds to TRBD2 (6 bases). The V gene's germline CDR1 is SGDLS and CDR2 YYNGEE. The CDR3 has 15 residues. The V end was cut by 0 bases, the J end by 6 bases, with 12 bases between. The CDR3 here is CASSVVSTSPGELFF. The CDR3 DNA reads TGTGCCAGCAGCGTAGTCTCAACTAGCCCCGGGGAGCTGTTTTTT. Supplemented by reference TRBV9 and TRBJ2-2, the full variable domain reads DSGVTQTPKHLITATGQRVTLRCSPRSGDLSVYWYQQSLDQGLQFLIQYYNGEERAKGNILERFSAQQFPDLHSELNLSSLELGDSALYFCASSVVSTSPGELFFGEGSRLTVL.

The chain combines TRBV5-1 with TRBJ1-1, with D perhaps TRBD1 (5 bases). This CDR3 contains 16 residues. CDR1 is SGHRS, CDR2 YFSETQ, per germline. V was clipped by 0 bases and J by 1 base, with 13 bases between them. The CDR3 protein is CASSLAHRGGNTEAFF. The CDR3 coding sequence is TGCGCCAGCAGCTTGGCCCACCGGGGGGGGAACACTGAAGCTTTCTTT.

Written as DNA, the CDR3 is TGTGCCAGCAGCCCGGGACAGGGACCCCCAGATACGCAGTATTTT. Encoded protein: CASSPGQGPPDTQYF. The chain carries TRBV5-4 and TRBJ2-3, with 9 bases aligning to TRBD1. The CDR3 contains 15 residues. Germline lookup yields CDR1 SGHNT and CDR2 YYREEE (reference sequence). The J segment lost 4 bases and the V segment lost 4 bases, leaving 7 bases of the junction unmatched.

The CDR3 bases are TGTGCCAGCATGAGAGGCACAGATACGCAGTATTTT. Amino acids: CASMRGTDTQYF. This chain joins TRBV2 and TRBJ2-3; D call uncertain. The length of the CDR3 is 12 residues. V was cut by 7 bases and J by 1 base, with 6 bases left in between. From germline, CDR1 is SNHLY and CDR2 FYNNEI.

This sequence joins TRBV28 and TRBJ1-5; tentative D call: TRBD1 (5 bases). The CDR3 totals 15 residues. V lost 6 bases to trimming and J lost 2 bases, with 14 bases between them. Germline-derived CDR1 and CDR2 are MDHEN and SYDVKM. CDR3: CASRPGGVGNQPQHF. As DNA, the CDR3 is TGTGCCAGCAGGCCGGGGGGGGTGGGCAATCAGCCCCAGCATTTT.

The V and J genes are TRBV27 and TRBJ1-2; tentatively, D is TRBD1 (6 bases). The CDR3 is 14 amino acids. Germline V gene lookup returns CDR1 MNHEY and CDR2 SMNVEV (reference sequence). The V and J ends lost 3 bases and 4 bases respectively, with 12 bases between them. This chain's CDR3 is CASSLRRGGYGYTF. DNA of the CDR3: TGTGCCAGCAGTTTGAGGAGAGGGGGCTATGGCTACACCTTC.

CDR3 loop: CASSSWSVSNQPQHF. For the CDR3, the DNA is TGTGCCAGCAGCTCTTGGTCGGTTAGCAATCAGCCCCAGCATTTT. The chain uses TRBV5-6 and TRBJ1-5; D gene ambiguous. This CDR3 has 15 amino acids. Germline V CDR1 and CDR2: SGHDT, YYEEEE. Trimming removed 3 bases from V and 0 bases from J, with 10 bases in between.

V and J are TRBV5-1 and TRBJ2-2; 9 positions match TRBD1. Germline V gene lookup returns CDR1 SGHRS and CDR2 YFSETQ. V dropped 0 bases and J dropped 4; count of bases not matched to a gene: 4. This CDR3 spans 16 amino acids. The CDR3 is CASSLVATGGTGELFF. CDR3 DNA sequence: TGCGCCAGCAGCTTGGTCGCGACAGGGGGCACCGGGGAGCTGTTTTTT.

The chain links TRBV7-3 to TRBJ1-2, with 7 bases that match TRBD1. Germline V gives CDR1 SGHTA, CDR2 FQGTGA. This CDR3 has 15 amino acids. Trimming at V came to 0 bases and at J to 7 bases, leaving 8 bases not matched to a gene. CDR3: CASSLTGAGGFGYTF. Written as DNA, the CDR3 is TGTGCCAGCAGCTTAACGGGGGCAGGGGGTTTTGGCTACACCTTC.

V usage is TRBV7-8 and J usage is TRBJ1-1; the match to TRBD1 covers 7 bases. This CDR3 is 14 amino acids long. The V gene end was trimmed by 5 bases and the J gene end by 5 bases; junction bases not matched to a gene: 8. Looked up from germline, CDR1 is SGHVS and CDR2 is FQNEAQ. The CDR3 reads CASSINRGRTEAFF. CDR3 DNA: TGTGCCAGCAGCATAAACAGGGGTAGGACTGAAGCTTTCTTT.

This clone was seen more than once but under ten times. V gene TRBV19 combines with J gene TRBJ2-7; D is perhaps TRBD1 (6 bases). The CDR3 spans 15 residues. From germline, CDR1 is LNHDA and CDR2 SQIVND (reference sequence). V lost 1 base, J lost 0 bases, and 10 bases lay in between. CDR3 nucleotides: TGTGCCAGTAGTATAGCTGGGACAAACTCCTACGAGCAGTACTTC. It translates to CASSIAGTNSYEQYF.

Here the CDR3 reads CASSGWGQGVRTDTQYF. CDR3 nucleotides: TGTGCCAGCAGTGGGTGGGGACAGGGGGTAAGGACAGATACGCAGTATTTT. The chain uses TRBV6-1 and TRBJ2-3; 11 nucleotides match TRBD1. The CDR3 spans 17 residues. Germline assignment: CDR1 MNHNS and CDR2 SASEGT. Trimming removed 4 bases from V and 3 bases from J; junction bases left unmatched: 9.

This sequence joins TRBV29-1 and TRBJ2-2, with D unresolved. Germline V CDR1 and CDR2: SQVTM, ANQGSEA. The CDR3 spans 14 residues. V was shortened by 7 bases and J by 2 bases, with 14 bases between the two germline ends. In nucleotides, the CDR3 is TGCAGCGCTCTGATTAGCAGAAACACCGGGGAGCTGTTTTTT. It is translated as CSALISRNTGELFF.

V and J are TRBV3-1 (or the pseudogene TRBV3-2) and TRBJ1-2, with D perhaps matching TRBD1 (6 bases). Trimming shortened V by 0 bases and J by 6 bases, and 11 bases separated the two germline ends. The CDR3 spans 14 residues. The germline V gene encodes CDR1 LGHDT and CDR2 YNNKEL (reference sequence). CDR3 nucleotides: TGTGCCAGCAGCCAAGATAGGGGGTACAATGGCTACACCTTC. Translating it yields CASSQDRGYNGYTF.

The V call is TRBV18, the J call TRBJ1-4, with D possibly being TRBD1 (6 bases). CDR3 length equals 13 residues. The V gene's germline CDR1 is KGHSH and CDR2 LQKENI. Trimming removed 4 bases from V and 5 bases from J, with 8 bases in between. The chain's CDR3 is CASSRDKNEKLFF. DNA of the CDR3: TGTGCCAGCTCACGGGACAAAAATGAAAAACTGTTTTTT.

The rearrangement joins TRBV5-1 to TRBJ1-3; 10 nucleotides line up with TRBD1. This CDR3 spans 19 amino acids. V lost 0 bases to trimming and J lost 0 bases; unmatched junction nucleotides: 9. The V gene's germline CDR1 is SGHRS and CDR2 YFSETQ. CDR3 protein: CASSLAVRDRGHSGNTIYF. The CDR3 DNA is TGCGCCAGCAGCTTGGCGGTGCGGGACAGGGGCCACTCTGGAAACACCATATATTTT.

V and J are TRBV13 and TRBJ1-5; 10 bases map to TRBD1. The length of the CDR3 is 15 residues. Looked up from germline, CDR1 is PRHDT and CDR2 is FYEKMQ (reference sequence). The J segment lost 4 bases and the V segment lost 6 bases, leaving 6 bases of the junction unmatched. The CDR3 is CASSLRTGGNQPQHF. For the CDR3, the DNA is TGTGCCAGCAGTCTTCGGACAGGGGGGAATCAGCCCCAGCATTTT.

The V call is TRBV11-2, the J call TRBJ2-1, with TRBD2 identical over 11 bases. The germline gives CDR1 SGHAT, CDR2 FQNNGV. The V and J ends lost 5 bases and 6 bases, in that order; junction bases with no gene match: 6. This CDR3 is built from 15 residues. The CDR3 region is CASSGPGLAANEQFF. CDR3 sequence (DNA): TGTGCCAGCAGCGGTCCGGGACTAGCGGCCAATGAGCAGTTCTTC.

The CDR3 DNA sequence: TGTGCCAGTTCTCGATACAGGGCCTCCTCTGGAAACACCATATATTTT. This encodes CASSRYRASSGNTIYF. V and J are TRBV19 and TRBJ1-3; perhaps TRBD1 as D (6 bases). Germline V lookup: CDR1 LNHDA, CDR2 SQIVND (reference sequence). V was clipped by 8 bases and J by 0 bases, with 17 bases between them. The length of the CDR3 is 16 residues.

This chain links TRBV7-8 with TRBJ1-1; TRBD1 aligns across 8 bases. The CDR3 is 15 residues long. Germline CDR1 SGHVS, CDR2 FQNEAQ. Trimming at V came to 8 bases and at J to 5 bases, leaving 13 bases not matched to a gene. This CDR3 is CASGRESGGRTEAFF. The CDR3 nucleotides are TGTGCCAGCGGTCGGGAATCAGGGGGCCGGACTGAAGCTTTCTTT.

Notes on this clone: This specimen includes other DNA sequences encoding the same CDR3. The genes are TRBV4-1 and TRBJ2-3; 9 bases fit TRBD2. Per the germline V gene, CDR1 is MGHRA and CDR2 is YSYEKL. Unmatched junction bases numbered 6, after V lost 1 base and J lost 1 base. The CDR3 contains 17 residues. The CDR3 region is CASSQGGAGGGTDTQYF. CDR3 nucleotide sequence: TGCGCCAGCAGCCAAGGGGGAGCGGGGGGCGGCACAGATACGCAGTATTTT.

The chain links TRBV5-1 to TRBJ1-2, with 7 bases lining up with TRBD1. The V and J ends lost 5 bases and 8 bases, in that order; junction bases with no gene match: 12. From germline, CDR1 is SGHRS and CDR2 YFSETQ. CDR3 size: 14 residues. The CDR3 reads CASRVDLTGQGYTF. CDR3 DNA: TGCGCCAGCAGGGTTGATCTGACAGGGCAAGGCTACACCTTC.

J is TRBJ2-3 and V is TRBV28; 9 nucleotides agree with TRBD1. Trimming removed 6 bases from V and 3 bases from J; junction bases left unmatched: 4. The CDR3 is made up of 14 amino acids. The germline gives CDR1 MDHEN, CDR2 SYDVKM. The CDR3, as DNA: TGTGCCAGCAGGGGGACAGGGATAACAGATACGCAGTATTTT. Amino acid sequence: CASRGTGITDTQYF. The variable domain in full, completed from reference TRBV28 and TRBJ2-3, reads DVKVTQSSRYLVKRTGEKVFLECVQDMDHENMFWYRQDPGLGLRLIYFSYDVKMKEKGDIPEGYSVSREKKERFSLILESASTNQTSMYLCASRGTGITDTQYFGPGTRLTVL.

The CDR3 nucleotides read TGTGCCAGCAGCTTGACAGGCCGCTACGAGCAGTACTTC. This sequence encodes CASSLTGRYEQYF. V and J are TRBV5-6 and TRBJ2-7, with a weak D call TRBD1 (5 bases). The germline V gene has CDR1 SGHDT and CDR2 YYEEEE. The CDR3 length is 13 residues. V lost 1 base, J lost 3 bases, and 8 bases lay in between. The complete variable domain, with remaining parts taken from reference TRBV5-6 and TRBJ2-7, reads DAGVTQSPTHLIKTRGQQVTLRCSPKSGHDTVSWYQQALGQGPQFIFQYYEEEERQRGNFPDRFSGHQFPNYSSELNVNALLLGDSALYLCASSLTGRYEQYFGPGTRLTVT.

The rearrangement links TRBV5-8 to TRBJ2-3; D is unclear. This CDR3 comprises 14 residues. Germline V CDR1 and CDR2: SGHTS, YDEGEE. V was cut by 2 bases and J by 9 bases, with 16 bases left in between. CDR3 nucleotide sequence: TGTGCCAGCAGCTTTCAAACTACCGCCGGGACGCAGTATTTT. This encodes CASSFQTTAGTQYF.